This T cell receptor beta chain was identified during a study of T cells after yellow fever vaccination (dated by TCRdb to the late 2010s). A note on the overall study: The SMART-Seq v4 Ultra Low Input RNA kit was used to prepare libraries from fractions with low cell numbers. To track T-cell clones before and after primary and booster YFV17D yellow fever vaccination, bulk TCR alpha and beta repertoires were sequenced longitudinally. Two healthy male donors, one aged 18 to 30 and one aged 30 to 40 years, were included in the cohort. Bulk PBMC replicates and cell subsets were isolated from blood drawn at multiple timepoints before and after both primary and secondary immunization. Broader findings and caveats from the paper: Computational filtering was needed because FACS-sorted repertoires could contain abundant contaminating clonotypes from the bulk population. After the booster, most of the clones that had expanded following primary vaccination were detected again (roughly 96% of CD4 and more than 85% of CD8), which suggests that memory was broadly maintained. Because only two donors were included in the study, the extent to which the findings can be generalized is limited. A small share of clonotypes occurred in both CD4 and CD8 compartments, likely arising from convergent recombination. The secondary T-cell response was found to be weaker but faster than the primary response, with a peak reached on day 5 rather than on day 15.

TCR cDNA was synthesized by 5'RACE template switching, through which a universal primer site and unique molecular identifiers were introduced. Priming of cDNA synthesis was performed from both the TCR alpha and TCR beta constant segments. Library amplification involved two PCR steps, and the second step added sample barcodes and sequencing adapters. Sequencing of libraries was performed on Illumina HiSeq 2500 (2x100 bp) or NovaSeq (2x150 bp). The study's own analysis went as follows. Reads were demultiplexed and collapsed into UMI consensus sequences with MIGEC, and V(D)J alignment was performed with MiXCR. Using edgeR on replicate PBMC samples, clonotypes were called vaccine-responding if FDR was below 0.01 and the log2 fold change was above 5 up to day 15. Bulk clonotypes were assigned CD4 or CD8 identity according to which sequenced CD4 or CD8 repertoire held them at higher abundance. The raw public reads went through TCRdb reprocessing: fastp at Q25, MiXCR clone calling, in-frame beta chains kept. Rows are combined by CDR3 protein, so each entry shows the most common genes and DNA. What appears here as the V and J calls and clone size reflects TCRdb's work, not the paper's. This sample is represented by some 560,000 distinct CDR3 sequences; 17% of them were singletons. The leading ten clones occupy 17% of the sample.

The CDR3 runs 17 amino acids, cysteine and phenylalanine included. The read is trimmed to its CDR3 DNA, 51 bases read in frame from base 1. Relative to germline, V is 0 bases shorter and J is 2 bases shorter, with 14 bases between their ends. Sequences LGHNA (CDR1) and YNFKEQ (CDR2) are obtained from the germline V gene. The treatment or condition label for this specimen denotes: live attenuated yellow fever vaccine strain. At each blood-draw timepoint, two biological replicates of bulk PBMCs were collected. A standard Ficoll-Paque protocol was used to isolate PBMCs from peripheral blood. TriZol was used to extract RNA from bulk PBMCs, CD4 and CD8 fractions, and dextramer-positive and dextramer-negative fractions. A remark on this clonotype: It has no known antigen specificity. The input lacks base qualities; no much larger clone sits a single base away.

The TCR sequence derives from a man between 18 and 29 years old who received the YFV17D yellow fever vaccine. Sample: PBMCs, taken 5 days after the first yellow fever vaccination. The rearranged segments are TRBV4-2 and TRBJ1-3, with a tentative D gene TRBD1 over 5 matching bases. CDR3 protein: CASSQEGTGATGNTIYF. The DNA sequence reads TGTGCCAGCAGCCAAGAAGGGACCGGGGCCACTGGAAACACCATATATTTT.